One and the same sample provided the 17 T cell receptor beta chains below, sequenced in a study of T cell repertoires in cytomegalovirus infection. From the reads, TCRdb called clonotypes with MiXCR, one entry per CDR3 protein. Among 560,000 or so distinct CDR3 sequences listed, about 17% were seen once. The sequencing sample was made of CD8+ T cells from PBMCs. These receptors all stem from a human donor in good health (CMV status not recorded). Some clones in this sample may be carry-over from other donors' samples.

About this clonotype itself: A much larger clone differs from this one at a single base, so this may be a read error. V gene TRBV14 combines with J gene TRBJ2-5; 10 bases match TRBD2. CDR1 SGHDN and CDR2 FVKESK come from the germline V gene. CDR3 length: 16 amino acids. CDR3: CASSLGLAVYQEIQYF. The CDR3, as DNA: TGTGCCAGCAGCCTAGGACTAGCGGTTTACCAAGAGATCCAGTACTTC.

J is TRBJ2-3 and V is TRBV9, with D possibly TRBD1 on 6 matching bases. Trimming pared 0 bases from V and 3 bases from J, leaving 14 bases between. This CDR3 has 16 residues. Germline V gene lookup returns CDR1 SGDLS and CDR2 YYNGEE. As DNA, the CDR3 is TGTGCCAGCAGCGTAGTCGGGGCAGGGGCAACAGATACGCAGTATTTT. This encodes CASSVVGAGATDTQYF.

The sample holds many counts of this clonotype. The chain combines TRBV5-1 with TRBJ2-4; D not resolved. Germline V gives CDR1 SGHRS, CDR2 YFSETQ. Trimming cost V 0 bases and J 8 bases, with 12 bases left between them. This CDR3 contains 14 residues. The CDR3 region has the DNA TGCGCCAGCAGCTTGGCGTGGGGTGGTCACATTCAGTACTTC. Amino acid sequence: CASSLAWGGHIQYF.

Many counts were recorded for this clonotype. The gene calls are TRBV27 and TRBJ2-7; D is uncertain. CDR3 size: 15 residues. Deletions cut 1 base from V and 2 bases from J, with 12 bases between. Germline V gene data show CDR1 as MNHEY and CDR2 as SMNVEV (reference sequence). The CDR3 DNA reads as TGTGCCAGCAGTTTATTTGGCGGTTTTACCTACGAGCAGTACTTC. The encoded protein is CASSLFGGFTYEQYF.

There are many counts of this clonotype. The V call is TRBV29-1, the J call TRBJ1-1; D gene ambiguous. The germline gives CDR1 SQVTM, CDR2 ANQGSEA. This CDR3 comprises 10 residues. V lost 1 base and J lost 11, with 8 bases in between. Here the CDR3 reads CSVEGQSAFF. CDR3 DNA sequence: TGCAGCGTTGAAGGACAATCGGCTTTCTTT.

This clonotype was observed a few times. The genes are TRBV3-1 and TRBJ2-1; tentatively, D is TRBD1 (5 bases). This CDR3 has 18 amino acids. Germline lookup yields CDR1 LGHDT and CDR2 YNNKEL (reference sequence). Trimming shortened V by 0 bases and J by 7 bases, and 22 bases separated the two germline ends. The CDR3 region is CASSQEAGPTTKGNEQFF. The CDR3 nucleotides are TGTGCCAGCAGCCAAGAGGCAGGGCCAACTACGAAGGGTAATGAGCAGTTCTTC.

The chain is built from TRBV10-1 and TRBJ2-1; tentatively, D is TRBD1 (5 bases). The CDR3 has 12 residues. Trimming pared 4 bases from V and 10 bases from J, leaving 11 bases between. Per germline, CDR1 WNHNN and CDR2 SYGVQD (reference sequence). The CDR3 bases are TGCGCCAGCAGTGGGACAACTGGGGAGCAGTTCTTC. Translation: CASSGTTGEQFF.

Ten or more counts support this clonotype. V is TRBV12-5 and J is TRBJ1-2; 8 bases are shared with TRBD1. CDR3 size: 15 residues. V was pared by 1 base and J by 3 bases, with 4 bases of the junction left unmatched. The germline V gene has CDR1 LGHNT and CDR2 FRNRAP. The CDR3 protein is CASGLGGTGYYGYTF. For the CDR3, the DNA is TGTGCTAGTGGTTTGGGCGGGACAGGCTACTATGGCTACACCTTC.

The gene calls are TRBV5-4 and TRBJ2-5; no clear D. V lost 4 bases and J 2 bases, leaving 12 bases between the germline ends. This CDR3 region has 14 residues. From germline, CDR1 is SGHNT and CDR2 YYREEE (reference sequence). CDR3 residues: CASSEPGPQETQYF. For the CDR3, the DNA is TGTGCCAGCAGCGAGCCCGGGCCTCAAGAGACCCAGTACTTC.

In its sample, this clonotype was seen a few times. J is TRBJ2-1 and V is TRBV5-5; D is unclear. Per germline, CDR1 SGHKS and CDR2 YYEKEE (reference sequence). Deletions cut 0 bases from V and 5 bases from J, with 9 bases between. This CDR3 contains 14 residues. In DNA form, the CDR3 reads TGTGCCAGCAGCTTGGCTTGGGCCCACAATGAGCAGTTCTTC. Protein: CASSLAWAHNEQFF. Variable domain in full (rest from reference TRBV5-5 and TRBJ2-1): DAGVTQSPTHLIKTRGQQVTLRCSPISGHKSVSWYQQVLGQGPQFIFQYYEKEERGRGNFPDRFSARQFPNYSSELNVNALLLGDSALYLCASSLAWAHNEQFFGPGTRLTVL.

This clonotype has ten or more counts. The chain is built from TRBV7-9 and TRBJ2-7, with a possible D match to TRBD2 (5 bases). CDR1 and CDR2 (germline): SEHNR, FQNEAQ (reference sequence). V dropped 5 bases and J dropped 3 bases, with 11 bases sitting between them. The CDR3 consists of 13 residues. The CDR3 sequence: CASSPPGIYEQYF. The CDR3 DNA is TGTGCCAGCAGCCCACCGGGGATCTACGAGCAGTACTTC. Full variable domain (remainder filled in from reference TRBV7-9 and TRBJ2-7): DTGVSQNPRHKITKRGQNVTFRCDPISEHNRLYWYRQTLGQGPEFLTYFQNEAQLEKSRLLSDRFSAERPKGSFSTLEIQRTEQGDSAMYLCASSPPGIYEQYFGPGTRLTVT.

This clonotype was observed a few times. J is TRBJ2-7 and V is TRBV30; the D call may be TRBD1 or TRBD2 (5 bases each). Germline V gives CDR1 GTSNPN, CDR2 SVGIG (reference sequence). This CDR3 has 12 residues. The V and J ends lost 3 bases and 2 bases respectively, with 8 bases between them. The CDR3: CAWREGTYEQYF. The CDR3 DNA follows: TGTGCCTGGAGAGAGGGGACCTACGAGCAGTACTTC. The complete variable domain, with remaining parts taken from reference TRBV30 and TRBJ2-7, reads SQTIHQWPATLVQPVGSPLSLECTVEGTSNPNLYWYRQAAGRGLQLLFYSVGIGQISSEVPQNLSASRPQDRQFILSSKKLLLSDSGFYLCAWREGTYEQYFGPGTRLTVT.

This clonotype showed up just once. The chain employs TRBV7-3 and TRBJ2-1; 11 positions match TRBD2. This CDR3 has 15 residues. V gave up 4 bases and J gave up 8 bases; unmatched junction bases: 7. From germline, CDR1 is SGHTA and CDR2 FQGTGA. The CDR3 bases are TGTGCCAGCAGCTCGGGACTAGCGGATGTACATGAGCAGTTCTTC. It encodes CASSSGLADVHEQFF.

Regarding this clonotype: Compared with germline, one end of the junction differs, possibly owing to a read error. The V gene is TRBV4-1, the J gene TRBJ1-5, with D hard to call. Germline lookup yields CDR1 MGHRA and CDR2 YSYEKL. The CDR3 is 15 amino acids. For the CDR3, the DNA is TGCGCCAGAAGCCAAGTTGCAGCGGTAAATCAGCCCCAGCATTTT. It encodes CARSQVAAVNQPQHF.

This clonotype appeared many times. The rearrangement links TRBV7-8 to TRBJ1-2, with 8 bases lining up with TRBD1. Per germline, CDR1 SGHVS and CDR2 FQNEAQ. The CDR3 has 13 residues. Trimming removed 3 bases from V and 6 bases from J; junction bases left unmatched: 3. In DNA, the CDR3 is TGTGCCAGCAGCTTCCAGGGGGCCCATGGCTACACCTTC. The encoded protein is CASSFQGAHGYTF.

This clonotype was observed a few times. The chain recombines TRBV5-4 with TRBJ2-7; 7 bases agree with TRBD2. The CDR3 consists of 15 residues. V shed 4 bases, J shed 2 bases, and the junction held 9 bases outside the gene matches. The germline gives CDR1 SGHNT, CDR2 YYREEE (reference sequence). CDR3 nucleotide sequence: TGTGCCAGCAGCGTCGGGACTAACGCTCCCTACGAGCAGTACTTC. It yields the protein CASSVGTNAPYEQYF.

Ten or more counts support this clonotype. The rearrangement uses TRBV4-1 and TRBJ1-2; D call uncertain. There are 15 residues in the CDR3. Germline V gene data show CDR1 as MGHRA and CDR2 as YSYEKL. Deletions cut 5 bases from V and 8 bases from J, with 21 bases between. The CDR3 nucleotides are TGCGCCAGCAGCGGACGGGCGGGCCTCAACGACGGCTACACCTTC. Translation gives CASSGRAGLNDGYTF.